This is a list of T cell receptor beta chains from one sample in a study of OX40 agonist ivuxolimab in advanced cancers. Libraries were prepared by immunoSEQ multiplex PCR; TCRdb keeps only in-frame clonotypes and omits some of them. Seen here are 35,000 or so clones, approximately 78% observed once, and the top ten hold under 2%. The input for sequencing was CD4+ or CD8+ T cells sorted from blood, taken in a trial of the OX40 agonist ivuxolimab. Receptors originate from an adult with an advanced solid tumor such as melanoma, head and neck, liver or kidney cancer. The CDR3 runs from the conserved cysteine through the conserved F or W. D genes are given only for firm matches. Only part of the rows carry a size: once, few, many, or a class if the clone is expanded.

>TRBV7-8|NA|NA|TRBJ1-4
CASSARTGVNEKLFF
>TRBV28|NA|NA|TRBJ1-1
CASRPQGGDWGEAFF
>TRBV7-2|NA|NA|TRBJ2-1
CASSLDRLNEQFF
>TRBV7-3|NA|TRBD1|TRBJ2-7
CASSPTGTGTPYEQYF
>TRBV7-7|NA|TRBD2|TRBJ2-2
CASGLAGAGELFF
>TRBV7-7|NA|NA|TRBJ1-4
CASSLDVSEKLFF
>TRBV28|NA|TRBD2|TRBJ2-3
CASTPTGLATSTDTQYF
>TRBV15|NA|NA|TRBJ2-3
CATSRGGRGTDTQYF
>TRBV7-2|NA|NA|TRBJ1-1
CASSLGWQGITEAFF
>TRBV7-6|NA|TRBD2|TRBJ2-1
CASSAQGLAGLYNEQFF
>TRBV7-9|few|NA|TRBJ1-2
CASSSLMVGSGYTF
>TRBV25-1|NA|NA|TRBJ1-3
CASSEYGNTIYF
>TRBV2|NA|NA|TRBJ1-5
CASSAMGSNQPQHF
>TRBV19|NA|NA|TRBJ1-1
CASASNMNTEAFF
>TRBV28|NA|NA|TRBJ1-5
CASRNPTGASPQHF
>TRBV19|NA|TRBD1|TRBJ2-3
CASSMQTGALTDTQYF
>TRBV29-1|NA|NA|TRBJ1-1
CSVHPRALNTEAFF
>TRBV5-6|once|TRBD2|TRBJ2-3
CASSSSRTSGRGDTQYF
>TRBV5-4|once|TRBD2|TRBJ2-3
CASSYGTSGRFDTQYF
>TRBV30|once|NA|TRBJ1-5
CAWSVWGIPLSNQPQHF
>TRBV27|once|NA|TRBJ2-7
CASSFVAGQPYEQYF
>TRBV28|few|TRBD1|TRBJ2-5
CASSASGGQGETQYF
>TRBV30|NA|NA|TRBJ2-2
CAWSPRPTGELFF
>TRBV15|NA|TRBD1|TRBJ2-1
CATSRWGQVSYNEQFF
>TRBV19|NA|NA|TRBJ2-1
CASSNRKRRTYNEQFF
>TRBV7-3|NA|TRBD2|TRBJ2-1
CASSLVGGGARNEQFF
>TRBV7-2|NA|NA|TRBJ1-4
CASSLSGREKLFF
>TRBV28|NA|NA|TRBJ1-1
CATSGDLGTEAFF
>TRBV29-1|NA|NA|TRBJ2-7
CSGRTGYGGEQYF
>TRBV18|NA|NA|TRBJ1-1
CASSPLRSRTEAFF
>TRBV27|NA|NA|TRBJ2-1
CASSPRLATRLGNEQFF
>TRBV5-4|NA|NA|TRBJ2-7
CASSSVEGYEQYF
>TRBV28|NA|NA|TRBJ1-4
CASSPRAGATNEKLFF
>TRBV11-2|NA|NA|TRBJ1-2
CASSLVGSGYTF
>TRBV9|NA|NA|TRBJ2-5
CASSVNAGAVETQYF
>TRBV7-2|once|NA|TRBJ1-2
CASRSTGAHRGYTF
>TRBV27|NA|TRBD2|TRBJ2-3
CASSLSPSGSIFGTDTQYF
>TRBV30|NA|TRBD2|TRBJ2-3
CACDYKREGTDTQYF
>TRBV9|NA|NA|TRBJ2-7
CASSVSVLAAYEQYF
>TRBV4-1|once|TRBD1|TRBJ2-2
CASSHPRDRGQNTGELFF
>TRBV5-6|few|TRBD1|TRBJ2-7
CASSLWKAGQGHSYEQYF
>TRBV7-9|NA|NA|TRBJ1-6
CASSLGWDSPLHF
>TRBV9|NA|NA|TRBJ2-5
CASSVVDTPQETQYF
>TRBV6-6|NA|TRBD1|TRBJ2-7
CASRRGRTSYEQYF
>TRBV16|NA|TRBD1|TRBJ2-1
CASSDRVHEQFF
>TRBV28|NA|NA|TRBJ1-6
CASTRQGSSYNSPLHF
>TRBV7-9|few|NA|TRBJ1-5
CASSDPPGLNNQPQHF
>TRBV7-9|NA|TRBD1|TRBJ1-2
CASSIDRGLRDGYTF
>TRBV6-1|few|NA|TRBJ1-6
CASNQDNPSPLHF